The present T cell receptor (beta chain) was sequenced within a study of blood T cell repertoires in COVID-19. Study-level information: Sites across the United States, Italy and Spain contributed samples from acute and convalescent COVID-19. T cells, B-cell-depleted T cells, or PBMCs supplied cDNA or gDNA.

As handled by the study authors: By means of reference gene primer amplification, nucleated cell counts were estimated. The table came from immunoSEQ multiplex PCR; TCRdb's copy has only in-frame clones and leaves some out. The D gene and trimming were derived from the DNA, and the V and J assignments and clone size from that table. Here the sample spans around 150,000 clones, roughly 80% being singletons. Germline CDR1 and CDR2: WSHSY and SAAADI. The length of the CDR3 is 18 residues. V dropped 0 bases and J dropped 4; count of bases not matched to a gene: 8. V is TRBV10-2 and J is TRBJ2-2; 10 bases fit TRBD2. This TCR came from a man aged 70 or older with acute or convalescent COVID-19. The sequencing input was peripheral blood. The DNA of the CDR3 is TGCGCCAGCAGTGAGTCCCCTAGCGGGAGATCGGGCACCGGGGAGCTGTTTTTT. Encoded protein: CASSESPSGRSGTGELFF.